Listed below are T cell receptor beta chains from one sample, sequenced in a study of shared clonotypes between healthy human individuals. Repertoires were generated with immunoSEQ multiplex PCR, while TCRdb's copy carries only in-frame clones and drops some. The sample lists 450,000 to 650,000 clones; roughly 79% were seen once. The sequenced sample consisted of PBMCs. Receptors were obtained from a woman in her thirties or forties in good health. Some clones in this sample may be carry-over from other donors' samples. The CDR3 runs from the conserved cysteine through the conserved F or W. Fields, in order: CDR3 protein, CDR3 length, V gene.

CASSPQSGIGHEQYF,15,TRBV18
CASSPVAGLSYEQYF,15,TRBV18
CASSPGLAGRGDTQYF,16,TRBV7-3
CASSLDSSGNTIYF,14,TRBV5-1
CASRPATPAGNEKLFF,16,TRBV19
CASSLAQGLPSPLHF,15,TRBV7-9
CASTRQGVGYEQYF,14,TRBV7-9
CATSSGASGTYEQYF,15,TRBV28
CASRKTVTNTGELFF,15,TRBV6-1
CASSLSIGAGEQYF,14,TRBV27
CASSYGGSTDTQYF,14,TRBV6-5
CASSAGLGRGEQYF,14,TRBV2